The following is a T cell receptor (beta chain) sequence with its context. Its antigen is not yet known. Nothing much larger sits one base from this clone, and base qualities are not available. This specimen's treatment or condition label, per the study, means: approximately 10-day PBMC culture with coronavirus spike peptide pools or control peptides (ViraFEST assay). CD4+ T cells from unexposed donors were collected before the COVID-19 pandemic (2011-2018). The study used the ViraFEST assay, which expanded antigen-specific T cells with peptide pools and then identified expanded clonotypes by TCR sequencing. Each well held about 1.8 million PBMCs cultured with 10 ug/ml peptide pools in IMDM containing 5% human AB serum and about 10 IU/ml IL-2. Half of the culture medium was replaced with fresh IL-2-containing medium on days 3 and 7. After less than twelve days of culture, CD4+ T cells were isolated by negative selection with the EasySep CD4+ T cell isolation kit. As far as cell numbers permitted, CD4+ T cells from unexposed donors were tested for reactivity against SARS-CoV-2 S and N as well as four spike pools from common cold coronaviruses. PBMCs were separated from whole blood using Ficoll-Paque Plus gradient centrifugation and then either used fresh or cryopreserved at -140C. In general, triplicate wells were set up for every culture condition. Leukapheresis product for the unexposed donors was bought commercially.

The library was generated by PCR. DNA from cultured CD4+ T cells underwent TCR sequencing with the Oncomine TCR Beta short-read assay at the Johns Hopkins FTIC core. The QIAamp micro DNA kit was used to extract genomic DNA from the cultured CD4+ T cells. The Oncomine TCR Beta libraries from cultured CD4+ T cells were pooled using unique dual indexes and then sequenced on an Illumina iSeq 100. In the original analysis: Non-productive sequences were removed, and CDR3s not starting with C, not ending with F or W, or shorter than 7 amino acids were discarded. Antigen-specific clonotypes were identified using the MANAFEST web application through comparison of peptide-stimulated wells with reference and other culture wells. An FDR below 0.05, an odds ratio above 5, and a productive frequency above 0.1% in at least two of three replicate wells were required for clones to be considered positive. Clonotypes that were significantly expanded in both SARS-CoV-2 spike wells and at least one common cold coronavirus spike condition were defined as cross-reactive. Using R version 3.6.1, CDR3 homology was evaluated through Levenshtein distances (stringdist) along with unrooted phylogenetic trees (ape). Using fastp at Q25 and MiXCR, TCRdb reprocessed the public reads and kept productive beta chains. Every entry covers one CDR3 protein and lists the most common genes and DNA from its rows. The V and J calls were determined by TCRdb, not by the authors. This sample holds about 7,000 distinct CDR3 sequences; more than 30% were observed only once. Jointly, the top ten make up approximately 23% of the sample.

Cut back by 3 bases and 5 bases, the V and J ends lie 13 bases apart. CDR1 and CDR2 are drawn from the germline V gene: SGHTA, FQGTGA. The CDR3 measures 14 amino acids from cysteine to phenylalanine. The only DNA kept is the CDR3, 42 bases in frame from the first base. This sample was taken from a study of vaccination and CD4 T cells after COVID-19 (dated by TCRdb to between 2020 and 2023). About the study as a whole: The convalescent cohort comprised six males and four females, including two Hispanic individuals, seven Caucasians, two Asians and one multiracial person. The spike-specific CD4+ TCR repertoire was compared before and after mRNA vaccination in approximately ten COVID-19 convalescent patients and a few infection-naive healthy vaccine recipients. Post-vaccine blood samples were taken a median of roughly 75 days after the second vaccine dose, with a range of about 12 to 250 days. Post-COVID blood samples were collected from convalescent patients a median of around 96 days after diagnosis, with a range of about 30 to 170 days. As controls, cultures received a CEFX viral epitope pool (the positive control), an HIV-1 Nef peptide pool (the negative control), or no peptide at all. Overlapping spike peptide pools from SARS-CoV-2 and from the common cold coronaviruses HCoV-NL63, HCoV-OC43 and HCoV-229E were used as culture stimuli. An earlier paper using these donors assessed, at the TCR clonotype level, memory CD4+ T cell crossreactivity between SARS-CoV-2 and common cold coronavirus spike proteins. Participants got two doses of the Pfizer-BioNTech BNT162b2 vaccine (n=8) or two doses of the Moderna mRNA-1273 vaccine (n=2). Broad study findings and their caveats: The median number of SARS-CoV-2-reactive clonotypes rose from around 20 after infection to approximately 41 after vaccination, but the change was not significant. Of the vaccine-specific clones in convalescent patients, 304 of 307, or nearly all, reacted only to SARS-CoV-2 spike and did not cross-react with common cold coronaviruses. Only a relatively small number of convalescent patients were included in the study, and early timepoints following natural infection were not analyzed. Among the post-vaccine SARS-CoV-2-reactive clones in convalescent patients, a median about 87% showed up only after vaccination, which suggests vaccine-specific priming.

The sequenced sample consisted of CD4+ T cells from blood, cultured in vitro. The chain uses TRBV7-3 and TRBJ1-1, and perhaps TRBD1 as D gene, on 5 matching bases. This TCR was sampled from a human donor in good health. Here is the DNA: TGTGCCAGCAGCTTCAAGGGCGGGGGGACTGAAGCTTTCTTT. Translated, it reads CASSFKGGGTEAFF.